A selection of T cell receptor beta chains follows, all from one sample in a study of blood T cell repertoires in COVID-19. Generated by immunoSEQ multiplex PCR, the TCRdb table keeps only in-frame clones and is missing some. The sample records 150,000 or so clones, approximately 78% being singletons. The sequenced material came from PBMCs or T cells enriched from blood (not recorded which). The receptors stem from a woman aged 45-65 years who had recovered from COVID-19. Both conserved end residues are part of each CDR3. The D gene is left open where the match is weak. Clone size appears in some rows only: once, few, many, or a class for an expanded clone.

V gene: TRBV30
J gene: TRBJ1-5
clone size: -
D gene: -
CDR3 protein: CAWSTDTSNQPQHF
CDR3 DNA: TGTGCCTGGAGCACAGACACTAGCAATCAGCCCCAGCATTTT

V gene: TRBV15
J gene: TRBJ1-2
clone size: -
D gene: -
CDR3 protein: CATSMSNYGYTF
CDR3 DNA: TGTGCCACCAGCATGTCGAACTATGGCTACACCTTC

V gene: TRBV2
J gene: TRBJ2-3
clone size: -
D gene: -
CDR3 protein: CASRQATDTQYF
CDR3 DNA: TGTGCCAGCAGACAGGCCACAGATACGCAGTATTTT

V gene: TRBV4-2
J gene: TRBJ1-1
clone size: few
D gene: TRBD1
CDR3 protein: CASSQVGQGAAEAFF
CDR3 DNA: TGTGCCAGCAGCCAAGTGGGACAGGGGGCTGCTGAAGCTTTCTTT

V gene: TRBV5-6
J gene: TRBJ1-6
clone size: -
D gene: TRBD1
CDR3 protein: CASSGRDRVYSPLHF
CDR3 DNA: TGTGCCAGCAGCGGCCGGGACAGGGTATATTCACCCCTCCACTTT

V gene: TRBV6-1
J gene: TRBJ2-5
clone size: few
D gene: TRBD2
CDR3 protein: CASSDVSGGGETQYF
CDR3 DNA: TGTGCCAGCAGTGACGTGAGCGGGGGCGGGGAGACCCAGTACTTC

V gene: TRBV5-6
J gene: TRBJ2-2
clone size: -
D gene: TRBD1
CDR3 protein: CASSTPQGANTGELFF
CDR3 DNA: TGTGCCAGCAGCACACCACAGGGGGCGAACACCGGGGAGCTGTTTTTT

V gene: TRBV5-7
J gene: TRBJ2-7
clone size: -
D gene: TRBD1
CDR3 protein: CASRRDSTYEQYF
CDR3 DNA: TGTGCCAGCAGAAGGGACAGCACCTACGAGCAGTACTTC

V gene: TRBV5-4
J gene: TRBJ2-2
clone size: -
D gene: -
CDR3 protein: CASSLSGVSTGELFF
CDR3 DNA: TGTGCCAGCAGCTTGTCAGGGGTCTCCACCGGGGAGCTGTTTTTT

V gene: TRBV6-5
J gene: TRBJ1-6
clone size: -
D gene: -
CDR3 protein: CATSLRGYNSPLHF
CDR3 DNA: TGTGCCACCTCCTTGCGGGGTTATAATTCACCCCTCCACTTT

V gene: TRBV5-1
J gene: TRBJ2-7
clone size: -
D gene: -
CDR3 protein: CASSLGRRDEQYF
CDR3 DNA: TGCGCCAGCAGCTTGGGCAGGAGGGACGAGCAGTACTTC

V gene: TRBV7-8
J gene: TRBJ2-1
clone size: -
D gene: -
CDR3 protein: CASSLAVDLGVSYYNEQFF
CDR3 DNA: TGTGCCAGCAGCTTAGCGGTTGATCTCGGGGTAAGCTATTACAATGAGCAGTTCTTC

V gene: TRBV9
J gene: TRBJ1-1
clone size: -
D gene: -
CDR3 protein: CASSVGGKAEAFF
CDR3 DNA: TGTGCCAGCAGCGTAGGAGGGAAGGCTGAAGCTTTCTTT

V gene: TRBV6-6
J gene: TRBJ1-6
clone size: -
D gene: TRBD1
CDR3 protein: CAGGQEGDSPLHF
CDR3 DNA: TGTGCCGGTGGACAGGAGGGCGATTCACCCCTCCACTTT

V gene: TRBV9
J gene: TRBJ1-6
clone size: -
D gene: TRBD1
CDR3 protein: CASSAAGTGNSPLHF
CDR3 DNA: TGTGCCAGCAGCGCTGCTGGGACAGGGAATTCACCCCTCCACTTT

V gene: TRBV4-1
J gene: TRBJ2-7
clone size: -
D gene: TRBD2
CDR3 protein: CASSNKRESEQYF
CDR3 DNA: TGCGCCAGCAGCAACAAGCGGGAAAGCGAGCAGTACTTC

V gene: TRBV6-1
J gene: TRBJ1-4
clone size: -
D gene: TRBD1
CDR3 protein: CASSDPSPGQGVTNEKLFF
CDR3 DNA: TGTGCCAGCAGTGACCCGTCACCGGGACAGGGCGTAACTAATGAAAAACTGTTTTTT

V gene: TRBV5-1
J gene: TRBJ2-1
clone size: -
D gene: TRBD2
CDR3 protein: CASSLAGGGPDEQFF
CDR3 DNA: TGCGCCAGCAGCTTGGCCGGCGGGGGGCCTGATGAGCAGTTCTTC

V gene: TRBV7-3
J gene: TRBJ1-1
clone size: -
D gene: -
CDR3 protein: CASSSQAGSTEAFF
CDR3 DNA: TGTGCCAGCAGTTCCCAGGCGGGCAGCACTGAAGCTTTCTTT

V gene: TRBV7-9
J gene: TRBJ1-1
clone size: few
D gene: -
CDR3 protein: CASSFPTGEAFF
CDR3 DNA: TGTGCCAGCAGCTTCCCCACAGGGGAAGCTTTCTTT

V gene: TRBV2
J gene: TRBJ2-7
clone size: -
D gene: TRBD1
CDR3 protein: CASSSGTGWYEQYF
CDR3 DNA: TGTGCCAGCAGTTCCGGGACAGGGTGGTACGAGCAGTACTTC

V gene: TRBV11-3
J gene: TRBJ2-1
clone size: -
D gene: TRBD1
CDR3 protein: CASSAGQGTYNEQFF
CDR3 DNA: TGTGCCAGCAGCGCGGGACAGGGGACCTACAATGAGCAGTTCTTC

V gene: TRBV28
J gene: TRBJ1-4
clone size: -
D gene: TRBD1
CDR3 protein: CASSLGQSNEKLFF
CDR3 DNA: TGTGCCAGCAGTCTGGGACAGAGTAATGAAAAACTGTTTTTT

V gene: TRBV7-9
J gene: TRBJ1-2
clone size: -
D gene: TRBD1
CDR3 protein: CASSPPADRAGGYTF
CDR3 DNA: TGTGCCAGCAGCCCTCCCGCAGACAGGGCGGGTGGCTACACCTTC

V gene: TRBV6-4
J gene: TRBJ1-1
clone size: -
D gene: -
CDR3 protein: CASREMGAATEAFF
CDR3 DNA: TGTGCCAGCAGGGAGATGGGGGCGGCCACTGAAGCTTTCTTT

V gene: TRBV4-1
J gene: TRBJ2-2
clone size: -
D gene: TRBD1
CDR3 protein: CASSPSPTGAGELFF
CDR3 DNA: TGCGCCAGCAGCCCCTCACCGACAGGGGCCGGGGAGCTGTTTTTT

V gene: TRBV5-1
J gene: TRBJ2-5
clone size: -
D gene: TRBD1
CDR3 protein: CASSLGGQGVGETQYF
CDR3 DNA: TGCGCCAGCAGCTTGGGGGGACAGGGAGTGGGAGAGACCCAGTACTTC

V gene: TRBV5-1
J gene: TRBJ1-2
clone size: -
D gene: TRBD1
CDR3 protein: CASSSTGQGTMGYTF
CDR3 DNA: TGCGCCAGCAGCTCCACGGGACAGGGGACGATGGGCTACACCTTC

V gene: TRBV7-2
J gene: TRBJ2-7
clone size: -
D gene: -
CDR3 protein: CASNPGGALSYEQYF
CDR3 DNA: TGTGCCAGCAACCCTGGGGGGGCCCTCTCCTACGAGCAGTACTTC

V gene: TRBV7-2
J gene: TRBJ2-2
clone size: -
D gene: TRBD2
CDR3 protein: CASSLERGNTGELFF
CDR3 DNA: TGTGCCAGCAGCTTAGAGCGGGGGAACACCGGGGAGCTGTTTTTT

V gene: TRBV7-2
J gene: TRBJ1-5
clone size: -
D gene: -
CDR3 protein: CASSLYTVEPQHF
CDR3 DNA: TGTGCCAGCAGCTTATATACGGTTGAGCCCCAGCATTTT

V gene: TRBV27
J gene: TRBJ2-7
clone size: -
D gene: TRBD1
CDR3 protein: CASSIDRARYYEQYF
CDR3 DNA: TGTGCCAGCAGCATAGACAGGGCCAGGTACTACGAGCAGTACTTC

V gene: TRBV19
J gene: TRBJ1-5
clone size: -
D gene: TRBD1
CDR3 protein: CASMGTGSHQPQHF
CDR3 DNA: TGTGCCAGTATGGGGACAGGGTCCCATCAGCCCCAGCATTTT

V gene: TRBV5-1
J gene: TRBJ2-3
clone size: -
D gene: TRBD2
CDR3 protein: CASSLDLAGRGDTQYF
CDR3 DNA: TGCGCCAGCAGCTTGGATCTAGCGGGGAGAGGAGATACGCAGTATTTT

V gene: TRBV19
J gene: TRBJ2-1
clone size: once
D gene: -
CDR3 protein: CASSPLNTNEQFF
CDR3 DNA: TGTGCCAGTAGTCCTTTAAATACTAATGAGCAGTTCTTC

V gene: TRBV19
J gene: TRBJ1-2
clone size: -
D gene: -
CDR3 protein: CASTISGISYGYTF
CDR3 DNA: TGTGCCAGCACTATTTCCGGGATAAGCTATGGCTACACCTTC

V gene: TRBV4-1
J gene: TRBJ2-3
clone size: -
D gene: -
CDR3 protein: CASSLRTGTDTQYF
CDR3 DNA: TGCGCCAGCAGCTTACGCACGGGCACAGATACGCAGTATTTT

V gene: TRBV28
J gene: TRBJ2-3
clone size: -
D gene: TRBD2
CDR3 protein: CASSLLRGEVDTQYF
CDR3 DNA: TGTGCCAGCAGTTTACTGCGGGGGGAAGTAGATACGCAGTATTTT

V gene: TRBV3-1/TRBV3-2
J gene: TRBJ2-7
clone size: -
D gene: TRBD1
CDR3 protein: CASSQATGSSYEQYF
CDR3 DNA: TGTGCCAGCAGCCAAGCGACAGGGAGCTCCTACGAGCAGTACTTC

V gene: TRBV27
J gene: TRBJ1-3
clone size: once
D gene: TRBD1
CDR3 protein: CASQGARNTIYF
CDR3 DNA: TGTGCCAGCCAGGGGGCTAGAAACACCATATATTTT

V gene: TRBV5-8
J gene: TRBJ2-1
clone size: -
D gene: -
CDR3 protein: CASTPRLGEQFF
CDR3 DNA: TGTGCCAGCACCCCGAGACTGGGTGAGCAGTTCTTC

V gene: TRBV9
J gene: TRBJ1-2
clone size: -
D gene: TRBD1
CDR3 protein: CASSVVGQGNYGYTF
CDR3 DNA: TGTGCCAGCAGCGTAGTGGGACAGGGGAACTATGGCTACACCTTC

V gene: TRBV7-8
J gene: TRBJ1-2
clone size: -
D gene: -
CDR3 protein: CASSLEGLLYGYTF
CDR3 DNA: TGTGCCAGCAGCTTAGAGGGACTACTTTATGGCTACACCTTC

V gene: TRBV10-3
J gene: TRBJ1-1
clone size: -
D gene: -
CDR3 protein: CAISQGGVNTEAFF
CDR3 DNA: TGTGCCATCAGCCAGGGAGGGGTTAACACTGAAGCTTTCTTT

V gene: TRBV5-5
J gene: TRBJ1-5
clone size: -
D gene: -
CDR3 protein: CATREDPNQPQHF
CDR3 DNA: TGTGCCACCCGGGAGGACCCGAATCAGCCCCAGCATTTT

V gene: TRBV2
J gene: TRBJ1-3
clone size: -
D gene: -
CDR3 protein: CASSENLAIYF
CDR3 DNA: TGTGCCAGCAGTGAAAATCTTGCCATATATTTT

V gene: TRBV7-2
J gene: TRBJ1-5
clone size: -
D gene: -
CDR3 protein: CASSLVGQGRQPQHF
CDR3 DNA: TGTGCCAGCAGCTTAGTAGGGCAGGGTAGGCAGCCCCAGCATTTT

V gene: TRBV6-1
J gene: TRBJ1-2
clone size: -
D gene: -
CDR3 protein: CASSETSSPIYGYTF
CDR3 DNA: TGTGCCAGCAGTGAGACGTCTAGCCCGATCTATGGCTACACCTTC

V gene: TRBV30
J gene: TRBJ2-5
clone size: -
D gene: -
CDR3 protein: CAWSLTGVQETQYF
CDR3 DNA: TGTGCCTGGAGCCTCACAGGAGTTCAAGAGACCCAGTACTTC

V gene: TRBV7-9
J gene: TRBJ1-2
clone size: many
D gene: -
CDR3 protein: CASSLTHRDANYGYTF
CDR3 DNA: TGTGCCAGCAGCTTAACCCACAGGGATGCTAACTATGGCTACACCTTC

V gene: TRBV19
J gene: TRBJ1-5
clone size: once
D gene: TRBD1
CDR3 protein: CASDRVPSNQPQHF
CDR3 DNA: TGTGCCAGTGACAGGGTACCAAGCAATCAGCCCCAGCATTTT

V gene: TRBV5-5
J gene: TRBJ1-2
clone size: -
D gene: -
CDR3 protein: CASSNREFFYGYTF
CDR3 DNA: TGTGCCAGCAGTAACAGGGAATTCTTCTATGGCTACACCTTC

V gene: TRBV19
J gene: TRBJ1-6
clone size: -
D gene: TRBD1
CDR3 protein: CASSGTGTPALHF
CDR3 DNA: TGTGCCAGTTCCGGGACAGGGACGCCGGCCCTCCACTTT

V gene: TRBV7-6
J gene: TRBJ2-5
clone size: -
D gene: -
CDR3 protein: CASSDGVETQYF
CDR3 DNA: TGTGCCAGCAGCGACGGGGTAGAGACCCAGTACTTC

V gene: TRBV7-8
J gene: TRBJ2-3
clone size: -
D gene: TRBD2
CDR3 protein: CASSSRTSGGQDTQYF
CDR3 DNA: TGTGCCAGCAGCTCCCGGACTAGCGGGGGTCAGGATACGCAGTATTTT

V gene: TRBV9
J gene: TRBJ1-2
clone size: -
D gene: -
CDR3 protein: CASRIDIYGYTF
CDR3 DNA: TGTGCCAGCAGGATCGACATCTATGGCTACACCTTC